The rows below give T cell receptor beta chains drawn from one sample of a study of blood T cell repertoires in COVID-19. Assay used: immunoSEQ multiplex PCR; TCRdb lists only in-frame clones, some missing. The profile shows 250,000 to 300,000 clones, 75% to 90% of them singletons. The sample consisted of peripheral blood. The origin of the receptors is a man between 50 and 59 years old with acute or convalescent COVID-19. CDR3s include the opening cysteine and the closing phenylalanine or tryptophan. Fields, in order: clone size, V gene, J gene, D gene, CDR3 protein, CDR3 DNA. The D gene is left open where the match is weak. The size entry is marked missing in some rows and otherwise reads once, few, many or a size class.

abundance: NA; v_gene: TRBV4-1; j_gene: TRBJ2-7; d_gene: NA; CDR3aa: CASSLPGGALHYEQYF; CDR3nt: TGCGCCAGCAGCCTCCCTGGGGGGGCCTTACACTACGAGCAGTACTTC
abundance: NA; v_gene: TRBV24-1; j_gene: TRBJ1-2; d_gene: NA; CDR3aa: CATSDPGLNYGYTF; CDR3nt: TGTGCCACCAGTGATCCCGGACTGAACTATGGCTACACCTTC
abundance: once; v_gene: TRBV15; j_gene: TRBJ2-2; d_gene: TRBD1; CDR3aa: CATSRYRGPNTGELFF; CDR3nt: TGTGCCACCAGCCGTTACAGGGGGCCGAACACCGGGGAGCTGTTTTTT
abundance: NA; v_gene: TRBV19; j_gene: TRBJ2-2; d_gene: NA; CDR3aa: CASTQNAGTGELFF; CDR3nt: TGTGCCAGTACCCAGAACGCGGGCACCGGGGAGCTGTTTTTT
abundance: NA; v_gene: TRBV4-2; j_gene: TRBJ2-1; d_gene: NA; CDR3aa: CASSQDGVANEQFF; CDR3nt: TGTGCCAGCAGCCAAGATGGAGTAGCAAATGAGCAGTTCTTC
abundance: NA; v_gene: TRBV29-1; j_gene: TRBJ2-2; d_gene: TRBD2; CDR3aa: CSVGLAANTGELFF; CDR3nt: TGCAGCGTAGGACTAGCGGCGAACACCGGGGAGCTGTTTTTT
abundance: NA; v_gene: TRBV15; j_gene: TRBJ2-7; d_gene: TRBD1; CDR3aa: CATSSTGGKYEQYF; CDR3nt: TGTGCCACCAGCTCTACAGGGGGCAAGTACGAGCAGTACTTC
abundance: NA; v_gene: TRBV6-5; j_gene: TRBJ1-4; d_gene: NA; CDR3aa: CASSNPQGPNEKLFF; CDR3nt: TGTGCCAGCAGTAACCCACAGGGTCCTAATGAAAAACTGTTTTTT
abundance: NA; v_gene: TRBV19; j_gene: TRBJ2-3; d_gene: NA; CDR3aa: CASSIFGPHVGDTQYF; CDR3nt: TGTGCCAGTAGTATTTTTGGGCCTCACGTCGGAGATACGCAGTATTTT
abundance: NA; v_gene: TRBV19; j_gene: TRBJ1-6; d_gene: TRBD1; CDR3aa: CASSEVTTGTGISPLHF; CDR3nt: TGTGCCAGTAGTGAGGTAACGACCGGGACAGGAATATCACCCCTCCACTTT
abundance: NA; v_gene: TRBV19; j_gene: TRBJ1-6; d_gene: TRBD1; CDR3aa: CASSAGQGRDSPLHF; CDR3nt: TGTGCCAGTAGTGCGGGACAGGGACGTGATTCACCCCTCCACTTT
abundance: NA; v_gene: TRBV7-9; j_gene: TRBJ2-3; d_gene: TRBD1; CDR3aa: CASTRGLDTQYF; CDR3nt: TGTGCCAGCACAAGGGGGCTGGATACGCAGTATTTT
abundance: NA; v_gene: TRBV10-3; j_gene: TRBJ2-3; d_gene: NA; CDR3aa: CAISPTQPDTQYF; CDR3nt: TGTGCCATCAGCCCTACCCAACCAGATACGCAGTATTTT
abundance: NA; v_gene: TRBV19; j_gene: TRBJ1-1; d_gene: NA; CDR3aa: CASSIARALGGTEAFF; CDR3nt: TGTGCCAGTAGTATAGCTCGCGCTCTCGGGGGCACTGAAGCTTTCTTT
abundance: NA; v_gene: TRBV12-5; j_gene: TRBJ2-7; d_gene: TRBD1; CDR3aa: CASGASTGHVYEQYF; CDR3nt: TGTGCTAGTGGTGCATCGACAGGGCACGTCTACGAGCAGTACTTC